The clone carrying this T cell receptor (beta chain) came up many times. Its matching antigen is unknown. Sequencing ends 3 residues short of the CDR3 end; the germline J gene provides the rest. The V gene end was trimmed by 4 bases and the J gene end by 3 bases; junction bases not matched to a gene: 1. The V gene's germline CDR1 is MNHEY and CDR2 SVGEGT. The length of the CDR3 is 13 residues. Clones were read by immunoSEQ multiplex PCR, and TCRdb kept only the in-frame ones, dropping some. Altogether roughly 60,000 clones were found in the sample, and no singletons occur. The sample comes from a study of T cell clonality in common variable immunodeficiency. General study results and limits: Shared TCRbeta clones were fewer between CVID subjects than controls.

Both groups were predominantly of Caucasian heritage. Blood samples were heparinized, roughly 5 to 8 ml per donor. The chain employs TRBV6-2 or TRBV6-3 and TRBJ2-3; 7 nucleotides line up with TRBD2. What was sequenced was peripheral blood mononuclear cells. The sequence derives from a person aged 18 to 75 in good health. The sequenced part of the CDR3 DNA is TGTGCCAGCAGTTCAGCGGGGACAGATACG. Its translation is CASSSAGTDT. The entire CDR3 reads CASSSAGTDTQYF.